These 32 T cell receptor beta chains came from one sample sequenced in a study of blood T cell repertoires in COVID-19. Assay used: immunoSEQ multiplex PCR; TCRdb lists only in-frame clones, some missing. The sample lists around 140,000 clones, 70% to 85% occurring once. The specimen sequenced was peripheral blood. The receptor source for this set is a woman aged 80 or over with acute or convalescent COVID-19.

The J gene is TRBJ2-7, the V gene TRBV7-9; D possibly corresponds to TRBD2 (5 bases). The V and J ends lost 3 bases and 6 bases respectively, with 6 bases between them. The CDR3 loop spans 11 amino acids. Germline loops: CDR1 SEHNR, CDR2 FQNEAQ (reference sequence). The CDR3 protein is CASSFLAEQYF. CDR3 DNA: TGTGCCAGCAGCTTCCTAGCCGAGCAGTACTTC.

This clone is judged medium-sized. The chain is built from TRBV4-3 and TRBJ2-5, with 11 bases that match TRBD2. Germline V CDR1 and CDR2: LGHNA, YSLEER. With 0 bases clipped from V and 3 bases from J, the junction kept 3 bases outside the gene matches. This CDR3 has 16 amino acids. CDR3: CASSQEILAGEETQYF. The CDR3 nucleotides read TGCGCCAGCAGCCAAGAAATACTAGCGGGGGAAGAGACCCAGTACTTC.

The rearrangement joins TRBV7-2 to TRBJ1-2, with TRBD1 matching 9 bases. The CDR3 spans 17 residues. Germline CDR1 SGHTA, CDR2 FQGNSA. V trimming: 0 bases; J trimming: 5 bases; junction bases outside the gene matches: 10. In DNA form, the CDR3 reads TGTGCCAGCAGCTTAGCCCCCGGGGGACAGGGAGTGTATGGCTACACCTTC. It is translated as CASSLAPGGQGVYGYTF.

This chain links TRBV29-1 with TRBJ1-1; 9 bases align to TRBD1. J lost 4 bases, V lost 4 bases, and 4 bases had no gene match. CDR3 length: 13 residues. Germline V gives CDR1 SQVTM, CDR2 ANQGSEA. This CDR3 reads CSVGDRVSTEAFF. The CDR3 DNA reads as TGCAGCGTTGGGGACAGGGTGAGCACTGAAGCTTTCTTT.

The J gene is TRBJ2-4, the V gene TRBV9; possible D gene TRBD1, 6 bases. This CDR3 has 14 amino acids. The germline V and J ends were trimmed by 4 bases and 2 bases, with 10 bases remaining between them. Looked up from germline, CDR1 is SGDLS and CDR2 is YYNGEE. For the CDR3, the DNA is TGTGCCAGCAGCCCACAGGGTTCCAAAAACATTCAGTACTTC. Its translation is CASSPQGSKNIQYF.

This clone was observed once. The rearrangement links TRBV30 to TRBJ2-3; 10 bases line up with TRBD2. Germline-derived CDR1 and CDR2 are GTSNPN and SVGIG (reference sequence). J lost 7 bases, V lost 4 bases, and 11 bases had no gene match. CDR3 size: 15 residues. CDR3 DNA sequence: TGTGCCTGGACCCTTCCTAGCGGGGGATCAAATACGCAGTATTTT. This gives the protein CAWTLPSGGSNTQYF.

CDR3 amino acids: CASSSVSGRGSTDTQYF. Here the CDR3 DNA reads TGTGCCAGCAGCTCAGTTAGCGGGAGGGGCAGCACAGATACGCAGTATTTT. This chain connects TRBV5-6 to TRBJ2-3; 11 positions match TRBD2. CDR1 and CDR2 (germline): SGHDT, YYEEEE. The V and J ends lost 3 bases and 0 bases, in that order; junction bases with no gene match: 6. CDR3 length: 17 amino acids.

The chain links TRBV3-1 (or the pseudogene TRBV3-2) to TRBJ2-2; TRBD1 aligns across 7 bases. CDR3 size: 16 residues. The V segment lost 0 bases and the J segment 4 bases; nucleotides outside the gene matches: 5. In germline, CDR1 is LGHDT, CDR2 YNNKEL (reference sequence). DNA of the CDR3: TGTGCCAGCAGCCAAGATGGGGGACAGCTCACCGGGGAGCTGTTTTTT. Its translation is CASSQDGGQLTGELFF.

This rearrangement joins TRBV2 to TRBJ2-1; TRBD2 aligns across 10 bases. J gave up 7 bases and V 3 bases, and 9 bases lay outside the gene matches. The CDR3 length is 16 residues. Germline V gene lookup returns CDR1 SNHLY and CDR2 FYNNEI. The CDR3 nucleotides are TGTGCCAGCAGTGAGATACTAGCGGGAAAAGGGAATGAGCAGTTCTTC. Translation gives CASSEILAGKGNEQFF.

The chain joins TRBV28 to TRBJ1-1; D is uncertain. CDR1 MDHEN and CDR2 SYDVKM come from the germline V gene. The CDR3 covers 12 residues. Trimming removed 3 bases from V and 10 bases from J, with 12 bases in between. The DNA for the CDR3 is TGTGCCAGCAGTTTCGCCCCGGTCGGAGCTTTCTTT. This codes for CASSFAPVGAFF.

This chain connects TRBV7-2 to TRBJ2-1, with 8 positions matching TRBD2. The germline CDR1 and CDR2 sequences are SGHTA and FQGNSA. V was clipped by 1 base and J by 1 base; unmatched bases: 9. The CDR3 is 18 residues long. The CDR3 sequence: CASSLDHGGGPSYNEQFF. CDR3 DNA: TGTGCCAGCAGCTTAGATCATGGCGGGGGGCCTTCCTACAATGAGCAGTTCTTC. Looking up the rest from reference TRBV7-2 and TRBJ2-1 gives the full variable domain: GAGVSQSPSNKVTEKGKDVELRCDPISGHTALYWYRQSLGQGLEFLIYFQGNSAPDKSGLPSDRFSAERTGGSVSTLTIQRTQQEDSAVYLCASSLDHGGGPSYNEQFFGPGTRLTVL.

The chain employs TRBV24-1 and TRBJ2-1, with a tentative D call TRBD2 (6 bases). CDR3 length equals 13 residues. V shed 7 bases and J shed 6 bases, with 12 bases lying between them. Germline-derived CDR1 and CDR2 are KGHDR and SFDVKD. CDR3 DNA: TGTGCCACCAGCGCCTCACTAGCCAATGAGCAGTTCTTC. Residues: CATSASLANEQFF.

In this sample, this clone turned up a few times. The rearrangement uses TRBV5-1 and TRBJ2-2, with TRBD1 identical over 8 bases. Unmatched junction bases numbered 2, after V lost 7 bases and J lost 6 bases. The CDR3 spans 12 residues. CDR1 and CDR2 from the germline V gene are SGHRS and YFSETQ. The CDR3 is CASGQGPGELFF. CDR3 DNA sequence: TGCGCCAGCGGACAGGGTCCCGGGGAGCTGTTTTTT.

The chain has TRBV19 and TRBJ2-7; D is possibly TRBD1 (5 bases). The CDR3 is made up of 13 amino acids. The germline gives CDR1 LNHDA, CDR2 SQIVND (reference sequence). V was cut by 2 bases and J by 6 bases, with 11 bases left in between. CDR3 residues: CASSIQGYGEQYF. CDR3 coding DNA: TGTGCCAGTAGTATACAGGGCTATGGCGAGCAGTACTTC.

The V gene is TRBV27, the J gene TRBJ1-1; 8 bases are shared with TRBD1. There are 16 residues in the CDR3. Losses at the gene ends were 6 bases for V and 2 bases for J; bases not matched to a gene: 11. CDR1 and CDR2 from the germline V gene are MNHEY and SMNVEV (reference sequence). The CDR3: CASSLSLDRVNTEAFF. For the CDR3, the DNA is TGTGCCAGCAGCCTCTCCTTGGACAGGGTCAACACTGAAGCTTTCTTT.

This clone was found a few times. This chain connects TRBV6-2 or TRBV6-3 to TRBJ2-3; possibly TRBD1 for D (6 bases). The CDR3 has 14 residues. V was cut by 5 bases and J by 4 bases, with 13 bases left in between. Germline CDR1 MNHEY, CDR2 SVGEGT. Here the CDR3 DNA reads TGTGCCAGCAGTCCCAGGACAGCCCCAGATACGCAGTATTTT. Its protein product is CASSPRTAPDTQYF.

V and J are TRBV5-1 and TRBJ1-2, with 9 bases aligning to TRBD1. The V segment lost 0 bases and the J segment 8 bases; nucleotides outside the gene matches: 5. The CDR3 is 14 residues long. Germline V CDR1 and CDR2: SGHRS, YFSETQ. CDR3: CASSLGTGGEGYTF. The CDR3 DNA reads TGCGCCAGCAGCTTGGGCACAGGGGGCGAAGGCTACACCTTC.

V is TRBV5-1 and J is TRBJ1-1; 7 positions agree with TRBD1. CDR3 length equals 14 residues. Germline CDR1 is SGHRS and CDR2 is YFSETQ. Losses at the gene ends were 3 bases for V and 4 bases for J; bases not matched to a gene: 6. This chain's CDR3 is CASSSGHRGTEAFF. The DNA of the CDR3 is TGCGCCAGCAGCTCGGGACACAGGGGCACTGAAGCTTTCTTT.

The gene calls are TRBV5-6 and TRBJ1-2; 8 nucleotides align to TRBD1. The germline gives CDR1 SGHDT, CDR2 YYEEEE. This CDR3 has 14 residues. The V segment lost 1 base and the J segment 4 bases; nucleotides outside the gene matches: 3. The CDR3 bases are TGTGCCAGCAGCTTGTGGCAGGGGGCCTATGGCTACACCTTC. Translated, it gives CASSLWQGAYGYTF.

V gene TRBV27 combines with J gene TRBJ2-5; TRBD2 matches 10 bases. The CDR3 loop spans 16 amino acids. With V trimmed by 5 bases and J by 3 bases, 9 bases remained unmatched. Germline V CDR1 and CDR2: MNHEY, SMNVEV (reference sequence). CDR3 DNA sequence: TGTGCCAGCAGTCCCCGAACAGCGGGAGGGGAAGAGACCCAGTACTTC. It encodes CASSPRTAGGEETQYF.

This clone has a handful of counts. The chain joins TRBV5-1 to TRBJ1-4; 8 bases align to TRBD1. The CDR3 has 16 residues. The germline V gene has CDR1 SGHRS and CDR2 YFSETQ. J lost 7 bases, V lost 0 bases, and 8 bases had no gene match. CDR3 nucleotides: TGCGCCAGCAGCTTGGCCGGGGGGACAGGCGGTGAAAAACTGTTTTTT. It codes for CASSLAGGTGGEKLFF. The entire variable domain, with the rest obtained from reference TRBV5-1 and TRBJ1-4, is as follows: KAGVTQTPRYLIKTRGQQVTLSCSPISGHRSVSWYQQTPGQGLQFLFEYFSETQRNKGNFPGRFSGRQFSNSRSEMNVSTLELGDSALYLCASSLAGGTGGEKLFFGSGTQLSVL.

This clone was seen more than once but under ten times. This chain uses TRBV18 with TRBJ2-7; D gene ambiguous. Germline V gene data show CDR1 as KGHSH and CDR2 as LQKENI. The CDR3 loop spans 13 amino acids. Trimming removed 0 bases at V and 3 bases at J, with 6 bases between. DNA for the CDR3: TGTGCCAGCTCACCACCCCAGTACTACGAGCAGTACTTC. It codes for CASSPPQYYEQYF.

This rearrangement joins TRBV18 to TRBJ1-1; unclear D gene. The germline V gene has CDR1 KGHSH and CDR2 LQKENI. V was trimmed by 1 base and J by 8 bases, leaving 11 bases between them. The CDR3 is 13 amino acids. CDR3 in DNA: TGTGCCAGCTCACCACTAGAGTCTGCCGAAGCTTTCTTT. Amino acids: CASSPLESAEAFF.

The V gene is TRBV30, the J gene TRBJ1-1; weak D call: TRBD1 (5 bases). Looked up from germline, CDR1 is GTSNPN and CDR2 is SVGIG (reference sequence). V was clipped by 3 bases and J by 4 bases, with 12 bases between them. The CDR3 runs 13 residues. The CDR3 DNA reads TGTGCCTGGAGCCAGCAGGGTATCACTGAAGCTTTCTTT. Translating gives CAWSQQGITEAFF.

The chain recombines TRBV30 with TRBJ2-1; perhaps TRBD1 as D (6 bases). Between the trimmed V and J ends, which lost 3 bases and 14 bases, there was a span of 17 bases. Germline V lookup: CDR1 GTSNPN, CDR2 SVGIG (reference sequence). The CDR3 spans 12 residues. This chain's CDR3 is CAWRGGRSAEFF. The CDR3 DNA reads TGTGCCTGGAGAGGGGGTCGTTCGGCTGAGTTCTTC.

This chain links TRBV7-2 with TRBJ2-1, with TRBD2 identical over 8 bases. This CDR3 has 14 residues. The V and J ends lost 5 bases and 4 bases, in that order; junction bases with no gene match: 4. Germline V gene sequence: CDR1 SGHTA, CDR2 FQGNSA. The CDR3 bases are TGTGCCAGCAGCACAGGCGGGGGGTACAATGAGCAGTTCTTC. Protein: CASSTGGGYNEQFF.

The genes are TRBV6-2 or TRBV6-3 and TRBJ2-1; D ambiguous. Germline assignment: CDR1 MNHEY and CDR2 SVGEGT. CDR3 size: 16 residues. The V end lost 4 bases, the J end lost 0 bases, and 13 bases lay between the germline ends. The CDR3 DNA reads TGTGCCAGCAGTTCCAGTGGGCGCCGCTCCTACAATGAGCAGTTCTTC. This codes for CASSSSGRRSYNEQFF.

This clone was counted ten times or more. This chain uses TRBV5-1 with TRBJ2-3, with D tentatively TRBD1 (5 bases). The CDR3 runs 16 residues. The germline gives CDR1 SGHRS, CDR2 YFSETQ. With 5 bases removed from V and 6 bases from J, the gap between germline ends came to 22 bases. CDR3 DNA: TGCGCCAGCAGTGTAGGACATCGTGACGTGGGCGATACGCAGTATTTT. As protein: CASSVGHRDVGDTQYF. Drawing the rest from reference TRBV5-1 and TRBJ2-3, the complete variable domain is KAGVTQTPRYLIKTRGQQVTLSCSPISGHRSVSWYQQTPGQGLQFLFEYFSETQRNKGNFPGRFSGRQFSNSRSEMNVSTLELGDSALYLCASSVGHRDVGDTQYFGPGTRLTVL.

The rearrangement links TRBV11-2 to TRBJ2-6; 8 nucleotides agree with TRBD1. Germline V gives CDR1 SGHAT, CDR2 FQNNGV. J lost 0 bases, V lost 1 base, and 2 bases had no gene match. The CDR3 consists of 17 residues. CDR3 region: CASSLGTGLSGANVLTF. The CDR3 DNA is TGTGCCAGCAGCTTAGGGACAGGGCTCTCTGGGGCCAACGTCCTGACTTTC.

The sample holds one count of this clone. This chain links TRBV12-3 or TRBV12-4 with TRBJ1-1; D remains unclear. The CDR3 extends over 12 amino acids. Trimming took 3 bases from V and 5 from J, leaving 7 bases between them. CDR3 sequence: CASSFRGTEAFF. The CDR3 nucleotides are TGTGCCAGCAGTTTCCGGGGAACTGAAGCTTTCTTT.

V gene TRBV5-8 combines with J gene TRBJ1-2; D remains ambiguous. V dropped 7 bases and J dropped 1 base, with 17 bases sitting between them. CDR3 length equals 15 residues. Germline V gene data show CDR1 as SGHTS and CDR2 as YDEGEE. The DNA for the CDR3 is TGTGCCAGCGCCCTGCGGTCAGTTCTTAACTATGGCTACACCTTC. Encoded protein: CASALRSVLNYGYTF.

CDR3 sequence: CASSPPVVSSYNEQFF. In DNA, the CDR3 is TGTGCCAGCTCACCACCAGTCGTGAGCTCCTACAATGAGCAGTTCTTC. V usage is TRBV18 and J usage is TRBJ2-1; D unresolved. This CDR3 spans 16 amino acids. The germline V gene has CDR1 KGHSH and CDR2 LQKENI. V was trimmed by 0 bases and J by 0 bases, leaving 9 bases between them.